This is a list of T cell receptor beta chains from one sample in a study of T-cell reconstitution after alpha-beta-depleted transplantation in children. One entry per CDR3 protein results from TCRdb running MiXCR on the PCR reads. The table lists about 400,000 distinct CDR3 sequences, around 21% of them singletons. The source was PBMCs from the stem cell graft donor, collected from the stem cell graft. All receptors come from a human donor who donated a stem cell graft to a child with acute myeloid leukemia. The CDR3 runs from the conserved cysteine through the conserved F or W. The order of the fields is J gene, clone size, D gene, V gene, CDR3 DNA, CDR3 protein. The D gene is left open where the match is weak. Only some rows state a clone size, as once, few, many or a class for expanded clones.

J: TRBJ2-2; size: few; D: NA; V: TRBV15; DNA: TGTGCCACCAGCAGAGATCTAGGGCGGCACACCGGGGAGCTGTTTTTT; CDR3: CATSRDLGRHTGELFF
J: TRBJ2-7; size: NA; D: NA; V: TRBV12-3/TRBV12-4; DNA: TGTGCCAGCAGCCCCGGGCCTTTGAGCTCCTACGAGCAGTACTTC; CDR3: CASSPGPLSSYEQYF
J: TRBJ1-2; size: NA; D: NA; V: TRBV12-3/TRBV12-4; DNA: TGTGCCAGCAGTTTAGTCAGAGCTAACTATGGCTACACCTTC; CDR3: CASSLVRANYGYTF
J: TRBJ2-6; size: few; D: TRBD2; V: TRBV5-1; DNA: TGCGCCAGCAGCAAAGGGGCTAGCGGGAGGATAACTGGGGCCAACGTCCTGACTTTC; CDR3: CASSKGASGRITGANVLTF
J: TRBJ1-3; size: few; D: NA; V: TRBV7-2; DNA: TGTGCCAGCAGCTTCCAGGGAGGTGGAAACACCATATATTTT; CDR3: CASSFQGGGNTIYF
J: TRBJ2-1; size: NA; D: TRBD2; V: TRBV9; DNA: TGTGCCAGCAGCGTTTTAGCGGGAGGGCCTGGGGGAGAGCAGTTCTTC; CDR3: CASSVLAGGPGGEQFF
J: TRBJ2-5; size: many; D: TRBD1; V: TRBV20-1; DNA: TGCAGTACTCGACAGGGTGGGCAAGAGACCCAGTACTTC; CDR3: CSTRQGGQETQYF
J: TRBJ2-1; size: many; D: NA; V: TRBV4-3; DNA: TGCGCCAGCAGCCAAGTAGCTAGCTCTAAGGGTGAGCAGTTCTTC; CDR3: CASSQVASSKGEQFF
J: TRBJ2-2; size: NA; D: TRBD1; V: TRBV11-2; DNA: TGTGCCAGCAGCTTCGACAGGGCGAGAGGCACCGGGGAGCTGTTTTTT; CDR3: CASSFDRARGTGELFF
J: TRBJ2-5; size: NA; D: NA; V: TRBV20-1; DNA: TGCAGTGCTCCCAGGGTTAGCGGACAAGAGACCCAGTACTTC; CDR3: CSAPRVSGQETQYF
J: TRBJ2-1; size: NA; D: TRBD1; V: TRBV4-1; DNA: TGCGCCAGCAGCCACCCCGAGAGGACAGGCAGCAATGAGCAGTTCTTC; CDR3: CASSHPERTGSNEQFF
J: TRBJ2-3; size: NA; D: NA; V: TRBV7-9; DNA: TGTGCCAGCAGCTTCGTAGGCGGGAGCACAGATACGCAGTATTTT; CDR3: CASSFVGGSTDTQYF
J: TRBJ2-7; size: NA; D: NA; V: TRBV5-6; DNA: TGTGCCAGCAGCTCCGGGACGGTTAGTTACGAGCAGTACTTC; CDR3: CASSSGTVSYEQYF
J: TRBJ2-7; size: NA; D: TRBD2; V: TRBV27; DNA: TGTGCCAGCCAACCGACTAGCGGGAGGAAAGTTTACGAGCAGTACTTC; CDR3: CASQPTSGRKVYEQYF
J: TRBJ2-7; size: few; D: TRBD2; V: TRBV13; DNA: TGTGCCAGCAGCCTCAAGGGACTAGCGGGAGTCGAGCAGTACTTC; CDR3: CASSLKGLAGVEQYF
J: TRBJ2-1; size: few; D: TRBD1; V: TRBV5-6; DNA: TGTGCCAGCAGCCCCGGGACAGGGATTTTCAATGAGCAGTTCTTC; CDR3: CASSPGTGIFNEQFF
J: TRBJ2-3; size: many; D: NA; V: TRBV7-9; DNA: TGTGCCAGCAGTCCCCGCACAGATACGCAGTATTTT; CDR3: CASSPRTDTQYF
J: TRBJ1-2; size: few; D: TRBD1; V: TRBV9; DNA: TGTGCCAGCAGCGGATACAGGGGGCGGGTTGTCTACACCTTC; CDR3: CASSGYRGRVVYTF
J: TRBJ2-1; size: NA; D: TRBD2; V: TRBV12-3/TRBV12-4; DNA: TGTGCCAGCAGTTATCCGGGACTAACCTACAATGAGCAGTTCTTC; CDR3: CASSYPGLTYNEQFF
J: TRBJ2-1; size: NA; D: TRBD2; V: TRBV11-1; DNA: TGTGCCAGCAGCTTTAGTTCGACTAGCGGGAGGAATGAGCAGTTCTTC; CDR3: CASSFSSTSGRNEQFF
J: TRBJ2-2; size: few; D: NA; V: TRBV7-9; DNA: TGTGCCAGCAGCCAGACCGGGGAGCTGTTTTTT; CDR3: CASSQTGELFF
J: TRBJ2-1; size: NA; D: TRBD2; V: TRBV20-1; DNA: TGCAGTGCTAGAGATGTGAGGGAGGGCCTGGGGGAGCAGTTCTTC; CDR3: CSARDVREGLGEQFF
J: TRBJ2-2; size: NA; D: NA; V: TRBV20-1; DNA: TGCAGTGCTAGAGATGGTGCCGGGGAGCTGTTTTTT; CDR3: CSARDGAGELFF
J: TRBJ2-5; size: NA; D: TRBD1; V: TRBV6-1; DNA: TGTGCCAGCAGTACAGGGGGGGAGACCCAGTACTTC; CDR3: CASSTGGETQYF
J: TRBJ1-1; size: NA; D: TRBD1; V: TRBV2; DNA: TGTGCCAGTCAGGGACAGCTGAACACTGAAGCTTTCTTT; CDR3: CASQGQLNTEAFF
J: TRBJ2-5; size: NA; D: NA; V: TRBV6-6; DNA: TGTGCCAGCAGTTACACAGGGATGGAGACCCAGTACTTC; CDR3: CASSYTGMETQYF
J: TRBJ2-1; size: few; D: TRBD2; V: TRBV9; DNA: TGTGCCAGCAGCCATAGCGGGAGTTTGAACAATGAGCAGTTCTTC; CDR3: CASSHSGSLNNEQFF
J: TRBJ2-7; size: few; D: TRBD2; V: TRBV5-1; DNA: TGCGCCAGCAGCGACGGGACTAGCGGGAGCGGAGAGCAGTACTTC; CDR3: CASSDGTSGSGEQYF
J: TRBJ2-5; size: few; D: NA; V: TRBV2; DNA: TGTGCCAGCAGTGTAGTAGAGACCCAGTACTTC; CDR3: CASSVVETQYF
J: TRBJ2-7; size: NA; D: TRBD1; V: TRBV12-3/TRBV12-4; DNA: TGTGCCAGCAGAGGGACAGGGAGCTCCTACGAGCAGTACTTC; CDR3: CASRGTGSSYEQYF
J: TRBJ2-3; size: few; D: TRBD2; V: TRBV20-1; DNA: TGCAGTGCTAGAGTTTGGGGACTAGCGGGAAGTTCAGATACGCAGTATTTT; CDR3: CSARVWGLAGSSDTQYF
J: TRBJ2-7; size: NA; D: TRBD2; V: TRBV11-2; DNA: TGTGCCAGCACCCCGACTAGCGGGAGTGGTTCCCACGAGCAGTACTTC; CDR3: CASTPTSGSGSHEQYF
J: TRBJ2-7; size: NA; D: NA; V: TRBV4-3; DNA: TGCGCCAGCAGCCAAGATCCCCGGACTAAATACGAGCAGTACTTC; CDR3: CASSQDPRTKYEQYF
J: TRBJ2-6; size: NA; D: NA; V: TRBV4-3; DNA: TGCGCCAGCAGCCAAGAACAGACTTCTGGGGCCAACGTCCTGACTTTC; CDR3: CASSQEQTSGANVLTF
J: TRBJ2-5; size: many; D: TRBD1; V: TRBV7-2; DNA: TGTGCCAGCGGACCTATGGGGACAGGGAATGGAGAGACCCAGTACTTC; CDR3: CASGPMGTGNGETQYF
J: TRBJ2-7; size: once; D: NA; V: TRBV10-3; DNA: TGTGCCGTCGGGTCCGGAGGCGAGCAGTACTTC; CDR3: CAVGSGGEQYF
J: TRBJ1-6; size: NA; D: NA; V: TRBV10-2; DNA: TGCGCCAGCAGAGGGAGCAGCTCCTATAATTCACCCCTCCACTTT; CDR3: CASRGSSSYNSPLHF